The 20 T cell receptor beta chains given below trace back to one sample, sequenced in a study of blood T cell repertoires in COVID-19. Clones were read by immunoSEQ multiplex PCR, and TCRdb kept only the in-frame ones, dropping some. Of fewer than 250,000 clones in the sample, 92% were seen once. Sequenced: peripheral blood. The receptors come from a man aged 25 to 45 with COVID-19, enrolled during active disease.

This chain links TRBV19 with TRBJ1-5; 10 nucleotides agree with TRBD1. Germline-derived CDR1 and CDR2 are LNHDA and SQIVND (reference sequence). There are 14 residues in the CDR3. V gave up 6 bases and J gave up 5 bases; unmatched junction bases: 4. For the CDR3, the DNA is TGTGCCAGTAGGCTGACAGGGGGCTATCAGCCCCAGCATTTT. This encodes CASRLTGGYQPQHF.

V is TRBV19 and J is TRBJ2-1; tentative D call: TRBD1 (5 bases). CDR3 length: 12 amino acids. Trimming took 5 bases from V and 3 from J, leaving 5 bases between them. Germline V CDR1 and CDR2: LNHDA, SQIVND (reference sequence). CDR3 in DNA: TGTGCCAGTAGTGACAGCTACAATGAGCAGTTCTTC. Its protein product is CASSDSYNEQFF.

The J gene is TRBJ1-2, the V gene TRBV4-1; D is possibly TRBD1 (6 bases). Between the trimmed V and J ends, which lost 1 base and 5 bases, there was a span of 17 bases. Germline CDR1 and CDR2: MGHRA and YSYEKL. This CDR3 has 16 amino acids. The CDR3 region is CASSQGRTAGPYGYTF. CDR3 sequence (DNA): TGCGCCAGCAGCCAAGGCCGGACAGCAGGCCCGTATGGCTACACCTTC.

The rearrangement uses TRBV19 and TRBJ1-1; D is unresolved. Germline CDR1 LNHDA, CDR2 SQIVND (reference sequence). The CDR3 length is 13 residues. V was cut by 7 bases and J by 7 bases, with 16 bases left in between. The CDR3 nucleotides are TGTGCCAGTATTGGGTCTACACAGAATGAAGCTTTCTTT. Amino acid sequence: CASIGSTQNEAFF.

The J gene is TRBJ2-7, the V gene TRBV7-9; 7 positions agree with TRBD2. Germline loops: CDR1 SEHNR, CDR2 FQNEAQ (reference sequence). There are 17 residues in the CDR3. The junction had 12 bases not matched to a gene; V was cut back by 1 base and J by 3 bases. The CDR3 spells CASSLGSGGVSVYEQYF. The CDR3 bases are TGTGCCAGCAGCTTAGGGTCTGGGGGGGTCAGTGTCTACGAGCAGTACTTC.

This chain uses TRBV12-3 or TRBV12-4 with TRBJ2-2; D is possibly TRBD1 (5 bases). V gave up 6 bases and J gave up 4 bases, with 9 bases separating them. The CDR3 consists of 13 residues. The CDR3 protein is CASRGQGTGELFF. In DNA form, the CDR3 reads TGTGCCAGCAGGGGGCAAGGCACCGGGGAGCTGTTTTTT.

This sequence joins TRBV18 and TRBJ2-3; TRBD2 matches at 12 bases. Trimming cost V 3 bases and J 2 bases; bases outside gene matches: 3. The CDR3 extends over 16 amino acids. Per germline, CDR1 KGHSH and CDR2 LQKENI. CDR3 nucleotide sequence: TGTGCCAGCTCACCCCGACTAGCGGGGGCCACAGATACGCAGTATTTT. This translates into CASSPRLAGATDTQYF.

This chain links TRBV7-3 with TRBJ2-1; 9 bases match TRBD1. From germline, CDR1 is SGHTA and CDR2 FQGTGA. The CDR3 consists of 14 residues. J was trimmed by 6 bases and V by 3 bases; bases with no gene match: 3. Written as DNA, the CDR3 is TGTGCCAGCAGCTTGGACAGGGGAGGCAATGAGCAGTTCTTC. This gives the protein CASSLDRGGNEQFF.

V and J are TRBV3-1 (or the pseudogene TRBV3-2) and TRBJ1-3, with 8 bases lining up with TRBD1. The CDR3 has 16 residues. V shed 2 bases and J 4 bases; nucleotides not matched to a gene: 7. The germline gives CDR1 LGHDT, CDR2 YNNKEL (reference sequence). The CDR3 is CASSQTATGAGNTIYF. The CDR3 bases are TGTGCCAGCAGCCAAACCGCGACAGGGGCAGGAAACACCATATATTTT.

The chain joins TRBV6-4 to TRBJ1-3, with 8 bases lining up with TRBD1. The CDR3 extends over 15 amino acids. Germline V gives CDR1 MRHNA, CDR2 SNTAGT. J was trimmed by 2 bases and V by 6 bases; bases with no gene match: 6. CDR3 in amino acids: CASSFQGAAGNTIYF. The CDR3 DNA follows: TGTGCCAGCAGCTTCCAGGGGGCGGCTGGAAACACCATATATTTT.

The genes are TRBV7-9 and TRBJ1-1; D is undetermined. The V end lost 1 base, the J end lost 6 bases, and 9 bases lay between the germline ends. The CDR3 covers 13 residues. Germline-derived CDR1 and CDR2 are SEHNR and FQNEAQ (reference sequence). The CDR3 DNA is TGTGCCAGCAGCTTAGGTTGGGAGTCTGAAGCTTTCTTT. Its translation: CASSLGWESEAFF.

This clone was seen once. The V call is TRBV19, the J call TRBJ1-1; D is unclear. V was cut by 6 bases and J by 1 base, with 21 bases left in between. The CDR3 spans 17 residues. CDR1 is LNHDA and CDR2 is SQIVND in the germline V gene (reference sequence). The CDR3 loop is CASRRFAPSSTNTEAFF. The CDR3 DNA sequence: TGTGCCAGTAGGCGTTTCGCTCCTAGTAGTACGAACACTGAAGCTTTCTTT.

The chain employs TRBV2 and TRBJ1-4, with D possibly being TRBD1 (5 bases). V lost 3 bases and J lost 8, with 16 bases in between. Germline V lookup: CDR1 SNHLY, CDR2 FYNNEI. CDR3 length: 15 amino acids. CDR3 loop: CASSETGTQREKLFF. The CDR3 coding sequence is TGTGCCAGCAGTGAGACGGGGACTCAAAGGGAAAAACTGTTTTTT.

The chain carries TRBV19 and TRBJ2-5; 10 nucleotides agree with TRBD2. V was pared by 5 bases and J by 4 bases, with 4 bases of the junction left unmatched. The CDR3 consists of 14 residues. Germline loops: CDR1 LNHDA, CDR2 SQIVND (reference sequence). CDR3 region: CASSGRTSGETQYF. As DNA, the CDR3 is TGTGCCAGTAGTGGGCGGACTAGCGGAGAGACCCAGTACTTC.

The CDR3 here is CASSSGQAILYGYTF. Written as DNA, the CDR3 is TGTGCCAGCAGCTCGGGACAGGCAATACTCTATGGCTACACCTTC. The chain employs TRBV5-5 and TRBJ1-2, with 8 bases that match TRBD1. This CDR3 contains 15 residues. The V gene end was trimmed by 3 bases and the J gene end by 4 bases; junction bases not matched to a gene: 8. The germline V gene encodes CDR1 SGHKS and CDR2 YYEKEE (reference sequence).

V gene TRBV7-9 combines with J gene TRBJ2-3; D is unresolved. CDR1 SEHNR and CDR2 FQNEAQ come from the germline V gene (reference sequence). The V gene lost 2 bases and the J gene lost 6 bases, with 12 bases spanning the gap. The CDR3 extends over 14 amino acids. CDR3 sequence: CASSLPPRADTQYF. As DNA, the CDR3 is TGTGCCAGCAGCTTACCTCCGCGTGCGGATACGCAGTATTTT.

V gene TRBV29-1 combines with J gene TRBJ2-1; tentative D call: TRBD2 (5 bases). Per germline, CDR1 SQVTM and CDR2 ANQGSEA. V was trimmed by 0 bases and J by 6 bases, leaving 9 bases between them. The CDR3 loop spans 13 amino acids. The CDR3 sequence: CSVEEEAGNEQFF. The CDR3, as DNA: TGCAGCGTTGAAGAAGAGGCGGGCAATGAGCAGTTCTTC.

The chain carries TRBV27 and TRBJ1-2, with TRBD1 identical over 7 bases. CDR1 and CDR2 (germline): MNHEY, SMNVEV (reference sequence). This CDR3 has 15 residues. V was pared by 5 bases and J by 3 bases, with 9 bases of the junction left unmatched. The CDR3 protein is CASSTLDGTDYGYTF. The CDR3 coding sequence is TGTGCCAGCAGTACACTCGATGGGACAGACTATGGCTACACCTTC.

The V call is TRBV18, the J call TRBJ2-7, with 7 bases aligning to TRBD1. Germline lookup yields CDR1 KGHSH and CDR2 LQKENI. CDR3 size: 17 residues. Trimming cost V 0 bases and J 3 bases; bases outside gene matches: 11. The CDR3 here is CASSPPGQTTISYEQYF. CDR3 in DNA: TGTGCCAGCTCACCACCGGGACAGACAACAATTAGCTACGAGCAGTACTTC. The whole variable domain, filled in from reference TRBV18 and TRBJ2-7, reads NAGVMQNPRHLVRRRGQEARLRCSPMKGHSHVYWYRQLPEEGLKFMVYLQKENIIDESGMPKERFSAEFPKEGPSILRIQQVVRGDSAAYFCASSPPGQTTISYEQYFGPGTRLTVT.

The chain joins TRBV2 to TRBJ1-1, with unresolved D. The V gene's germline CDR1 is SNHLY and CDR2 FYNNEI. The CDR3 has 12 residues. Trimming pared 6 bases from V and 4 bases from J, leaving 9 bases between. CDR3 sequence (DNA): TGTGCCAGCAGGTCGGAGGCCACTGAAGCTTTCTTT. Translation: CASRSEATEAFF.